These 21 T cell receptor beta chains share one sample of origin, sequenced in a study of T cell responses to AZD1222 COVID-19 vaccine. Clones were read by immunoSEQ multiplex PCR, and TCRdb kept only the in-frame ones, dropping some. The data hold more than 85,000 clones, with about four fifths observed a single time. Sequenced material: peripheral blood, taken 28 days after the second AZD1222 dose. The receptors were sampled from an adult who received the AZD1222 COVID-19 vaccine.

The V and J genes are TRBV15 and TRBJ1-2, with D perhaps matching TRBD1 (6 bases). The CDR3 runs to 13 residues. CDR1 LNHNV and CDR2 YYDKDF come from the germline V gene (reference sequence). V shed 5 bases and J shed 3 bases, with 10 bases lying between them. The CDR3 bases are TGTGCCACCAGCGAGGAGGGGGACTATGGCTACACCTTC. Its translation: CATSEEGDYGYTF.

This rearrangement joins TRBV11-2 to TRBJ1-6; D is unresolved. This CDR3 region has 12 residues. CDR1 is SGHAT and CDR2 is FQNNGV in the germline V gene. Deletions cut 1 base from V and 8 bases from J, with 3 bases between. The CDR3 DNA follows: TGTGCCAGCAGCTTAGTTGATTCACCCCTCCACTTT. This sequence encodes CASSLVDSPLHF.

The CDR3 spells CASSLAYRTSGFYEQYF. The CDR3 DNA reads as TGTGCCAGCAGCTTAGCCTACAGGACTAGCGGGTTCTACGAGCAGTACTTC. The chain couples TRBV7-2 to TRBJ2-7; TRBD2 agrees at 11 bases. The junction had 7 bases not matched to a gene; V was cut back by 0 bases and J by 3 bases. The CDR3 is 17 residues long. The germline V gene encodes CDR1 SGHTA and CDR2 FQGNSA.

V is TRBV7-2 and J is TRBJ2-3; 15 bases are shared with TRBD2. Germline CDR1 reads SGHTA; CDR2 reads FQGNSA. Unmatched junction bases numbered 11, after V lost 5 bases and J lost 5 bases. The CDR3 contains 18 residues. CDR3 in amino acids: CASSPGLAGGFGKDTQYF. As DNA, the CDR3 is TGTGCCAGCAGCCCAGGACTAGCGGGAGGGTTCGGTAAAGATACGCAGTATTTT.

This clone has a handful of counts. The chain combines TRBV13 with TRBJ2-7; perhaps TRBD2 as D (6 bases). The germline V gene has CDR1 PRHDT and CDR2 FYEKMQ (reference sequence). V shed 4 bases and J shed 2 bases, with 12 bases lying between them. This CDR3 is built from 14 residues. Here the CDR3 DNA reads TGTGCCAGCAGCTGGACTGGGGGGACCTACGAGCAGTACTTC. This encodes CASSWTGGTYEQYF.

This CDR3 reads CASSRRSDVSYGYTF. CDR3 nucleotide sequence: TGCGCCAGCAGCAGACGCTCGGACGTTAGCTATGGCTACACCTTC. V is TRBV5-1 and J is TRBJ1-2, with D hard to call. V was cut by 4 bases and J by 4 bases, with 17 bases left in between. The CDR3 is made up of 15 amino acids. Germline CDR1 reads SGHRS; CDR2 reads YFSETQ.

The chain couples TRBV5-6 to TRBJ1-1; D is unresolved. This CDR3 region has 15 residues. CDR1 and CDR2 (germline): SGHDT, YYEEEE. Trimming took off 1 base at V and 1 base at J, with 11 bases between the two ends. CDR3 nucleotide sequence: TGTGCCAGCAGCTTGAGAAGGAGGGAGAACACTGAAGCTTTCTTT. This sequence encodes CASSLRRRENTEAFF.

The chain joins TRBV15 to TRBJ1-1, with D hard to call. Germline CDR1 LNHNV, CDR2 YYDKDF (reference sequence). This CDR3 spans 13 amino acids. The V end lost 4 bases, the J end lost 0 bases, and 6 bases lay between the germline ends. In DNA form, the CDR3 reads TGTGCCACCAGCAACAGCATGAACACTGAAGCTTTCTTT. The encoded protein is CATSNSMNTEAFF.

The genes are TRBV6-5 and TRBJ2-7; possibly TRBD1 or TRBD2 for D (5 bases each). The CDR3 is 15 amino acids. Germline CDR1 is MNHEY and CDR2 is SVGAGI. V lost 0 bases and J lost 3, with 12 bases in between. The CDR3 bases are TGTGCCAGCAGTTACTCTAGAGGGGCGGACTACGAGCAGTACTTC. Its translation: CASSYSRGADYEQYF.

This rearrangement joins TRBV12-5 to TRBJ2-5; TRBD1 is a possible D gene (6 bases). V lost 4 bases to trimming and J lost 7 bases, with 22 bases between them. Germline values: CDR1 LGHNT, CDR2 FRNRAP. The CDR3 loop spans 16 amino acids. The CDR3 region is CASGSAGGGGGGTQYF. The DNA for the CDR3 is TGTGCTAGTGGTTCCGCCGGCGGTGGGGGCGGCGGGACCCAGTACTTC. The entire variable domain, with the rest obtained from reference TRBV12-5 and TRBJ2-5, is as follows: DARVTQTPRHKVTEMGQEVTMRCQPILGHNTVFWYRQTMMQGLELLAYFRNRAPLDDSGMPKDRFSAEMPDATLATLKIQPSEPRDSAVYFCASGSAGGGGGGTQYFGPGTRLLVL.

The chain carries TRBV19 and TRBJ2-7; no clear D gene. The CDR3 loop spans 15 amino acids. Between the trimmed V and J ends, which lost 10 bases and 2 bases, there was a span of 21 bases. Germline CDR1 LNHDA, CDR2 SQIVND (reference sequence). The CDR3: CATSLGYHETYEQYF. The CDR3 coding sequence is TGTGCCACCTCTCTGGGGTACCACGAAACCTACGAGCAGTACTTC. The whole variable domain, remainder taken from reference TRBV19 and TRBJ2-7, is DGGITQSPKYLFRKEGQNVTLSCEQNLNHDAMYWYRQDPGQGLRLIYYSQIVNDFQKGDIAEGYSVSREKKESFPLTVTSAQKNPTAFYLCATSLGYHETYEQYFGPGTRLTVT.

This chain uses TRBV18 with TRBJ1-1; TRBD1 aligns across 7 bases. The CDR3 spans 16 residues. Germline trimming cut 2 bases from V and 4 bases from J; bases unmatched to any gene: 10. Germline V gives CDR1 KGHSH, CDR2 LQKENI. CDR3 nucleotide sequence: TGTGCCAGCTCACCAGGGGTTGACAGGGAGTTCACTGAAGCTTTCTTT. Translation gives CASSPGVDREFTEAFF.

The chain carries TRBV7-2 and TRBJ1-6; D perhaps matches TRBD1 (5 bases). Trimming stripped 2 bases from V and 9 bases from J, with 23 bases between. The CDR3 loop spans 18 amino acids. Per the germline V gene, CDR1 is SGHTA and CDR2 is FQGNSA. This CDR3 is CASSLWGGASFRGSPLHF. The CDR3 DNA reads TGTGCCAGCAGCTTATGGGGTGGGGCCTCCTTTCGGGGTTCACCCCTCCACTTT.

As DNA, the CDR3 is TGTGCCAGCAGTCGGACTGATTTTAATGAAAAACTGTTTTTT. Its protein product is CASSRTDFNEKLFF. J is TRBJ1-4 and V is TRBV2; D ambiguous. This CDR3 is 14 amino acids long. CDR1 and CDR2 from the germline V gene are SNHLY and FYNNEI. Deletions cut 5 bases from V and 4 bases from J, with 11 bases between.

This rearrangement joins TRBV7-9 to TRBJ2-5; TRBD2 might be the D (6 bases). V dropped 5 bases and J dropped 0 bases, with 16 bases sitting between them. CDR3 length: 16 residues. The germline gives CDR1 SEHNR, CDR2 FQNEAQ (reference sequence). The CDR3 region has the DNA TGTGCCAGCAGCCATACCGGGAGCCTGTACCAAGAGACCCAGTACTTC. Translation gives CASSHTGSLYQETQYF.

This clone was observed a few times. The CDR3: CASSSPGTSGSLQYF. The CDR3 DNA is TGTGCCAGCAGCTCCCCCGGGACTAGCGGGAGTCTGCAGTACTTC. This sequence joins TRBV6-2 or TRBV6-3 and TRBJ2-7; 14 bases fit TRBD2. With 6 bases clipped from V and 9 bases from J, the junction kept 10 bases outside the gene matches. CDR1 MNHEY and CDR2 SVGEGT come from the germline V gene. The CDR3 is made up of 15 amino acids.

The V and J genes are TRBV2 and TRBJ2-7; no reliable D call. This CDR3 has 12 amino acids. CDR1 and CDR2 (germline): SNHLY, FYNNEI. V was shortened by 3 bases and J by 3 bases, with 6 bases between the two germline ends. CDR3 DNA: TGTGCCAGCAGTGACAGGATCTACGAGCAGTACTTC. It translates to CASSDRIYEQYF.

The chain couples TRBV11-3 to TRBJ2-1; 8 bases fit TRBD1. The CDR3 is made up of 17 amino acids. The germline V gene has CDR1 SGHNT and CDR2 YENEEA. J gave up 9 bases and V 1 base, and 14 bases lay outside the gene matches. The chain's CDR3 is CASSLVASGQGSGEQFF. CDR3 in DNA: TGTGCCAGCAGCTTAGTAGCCTCTGGACAGGGATCGGGTGAGCAGTTCTTC.

The chain joins TRBV25-1 to TRBJ2-5, with TRBD2 identical over 7 bases. Trimming removed 3 bases from V and 9 bases from J; junction bases left unmatched: 10. The CDR3 runs to 14 residues. Germline assignment: CDR1 MGHDK and CDR2 SYGVNS. The CDR3 loop is CASSDSGGPRAQYF. CDR3 coding DNA: TGTGCCAGCAGTGACTCGGGGGGTCCAAGGGCCCAGTACTTC.

The V gene is TRBV20-1, the J gene TRBJ2-3; D remains unclear. The CDR3 loop spans 10 amino acids. V dropped 4 bases and J dropped 6 bases, with 5 bases sitting between them. From germline, CDR1 is DFQATT and CDR2 SNEGSKA (reference sequence). The CDR3 loop reads CSATQDTQYF. In DNA, the CDR3 is TGCAGTGCTACACAGGATACGCAGTATTTT.

This chain uses TRBV6-5 with TRBJ2-7, with TRBD1 as a possible D gene (6 bases). V lost 8 bases and J lost 6, with 11 bases in between. The germline CDR1 and CDR2 sequences are MNHEY and SVGAGI. The length of the CDR3 is 11 residues. CDR3 in amino acids: CASSAGVEQYF. The CDR3 DNA follows: TGTGCCAGCTCCGCAGGGGTCGAGCAGTACTTC.